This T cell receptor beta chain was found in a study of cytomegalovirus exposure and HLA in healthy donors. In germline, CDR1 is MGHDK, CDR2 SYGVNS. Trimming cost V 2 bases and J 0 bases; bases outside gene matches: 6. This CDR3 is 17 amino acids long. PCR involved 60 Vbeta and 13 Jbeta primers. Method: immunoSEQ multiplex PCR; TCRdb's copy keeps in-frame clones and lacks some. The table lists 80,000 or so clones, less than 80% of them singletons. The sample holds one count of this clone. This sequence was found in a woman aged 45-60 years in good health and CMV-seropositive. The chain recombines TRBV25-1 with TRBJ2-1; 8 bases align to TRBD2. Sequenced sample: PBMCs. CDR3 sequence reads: CASSEGRRGGSYNEQFF. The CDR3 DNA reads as TGTGCCAGCAGTGAAGGGCGACGGGGGGGCTCCTACAATGAGCAGTTCTTC.